This T cell receptor (beta chain) was sequenced during a study of OX40 agonist ivuxolimab in advanced cancers. Overall study: In this cohort, patients received ivuxolimab, an agonistic anti-OX40 (CD134) antibody. The study, taken as a whole, reports: Expanded clones tended on average to be more numerous among CD8+ T cells than CD4+.

Blood was sampled at baseline, cycle 4 day 1, and cycle 7 day 1. The V end lost 3 bases, the J end lost 8 bases, and 13 bases lay between the germline ends. The length of the CDR3 is 13 residues. Germline V CDR1 and CDR2: MNHEY, SMNVEV (reference sequence). Points on this clone: Its antigen is undetermined.

Assay: immunoSEQ multiplex PCR; the TCRdb copy retains only in-frame clones and omits some. The sample lists more than 55,000 clones; 82% were seen once. The J gene is TRBJ1-2, the V gene TRBV27; D is undetermined. The specimen was CD4+ or CD8+ T cells sorted from blood, collected in a trial of the OX40 agonist ivuxolimab. The receptor was derived from an adult with an advanced solid tumor such as melanoma, head and neck, liver or kidney cancer. CDR3 nucleotides: TGTGCCAGCAGTTTCCAGGCCAACTTAGGCTACACCTTC. This gives the protein CASSFQANLGYTF.